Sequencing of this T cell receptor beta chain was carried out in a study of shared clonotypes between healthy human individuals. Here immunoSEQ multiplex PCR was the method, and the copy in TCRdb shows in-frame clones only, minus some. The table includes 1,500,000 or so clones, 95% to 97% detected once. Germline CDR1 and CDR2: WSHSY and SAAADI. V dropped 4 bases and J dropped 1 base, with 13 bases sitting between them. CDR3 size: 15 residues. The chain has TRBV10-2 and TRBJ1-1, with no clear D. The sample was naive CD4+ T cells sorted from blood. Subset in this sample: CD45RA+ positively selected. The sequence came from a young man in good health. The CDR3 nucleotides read TGCGCCAGCAGTGGTACGGGTGGTAGGAACACTGAAGCTTTCTTT. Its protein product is CASSGTGGRNTEAFF.